The clone carrying this T cell receptor (beta chain) was detected once. What it binds is unknown. This specimen comes from a study of PD-1 blockade in classical Hodgkin lymphoma. Regarding the study as a whole: Newly diagnosed patients had diversity similar to the baseline diversity of complete responders.

CDR3 length: 17 amino acids. Germline V gene data show CDR1 as SGDLS and CDR2 as YYNGEE. The V segment lost 0 bases and the J segment 2 bases; nucleotides outside the gene matches: 1. Assay used: immunoSEQ multiplex PCR; TCRdb lists only in-frame clones, some missing. The sample lists 10,000 to 15,000 clones; roughly three quarters were seen once. Following autologous stem cell transplantation, relapse occurred in every patient, and exposure to brentuximab vedotin varied. Researchers pulled CD8+ T cells out of thawed PBMCs using magnetic negative selection. V gene TRBV9 combines with J gene TRBJ2-1; TRBD2 aligns across 14 bases. Here the sequenced sample was CD8+ T cells from blood, taken at baseline. The origin of this receptor is a human donor with classical Hodgkin lymphoma. This chain's CDR3 is CASSVGTSGGTYNEQFF. CDR3 nucleotide sequence: TGTGCCAGCAGCGTAGGGACTAGCGGGGGGACCTACAATGAGCAGTTCTTC.